A single sample gave rise to the 16 T cell receptor beta chains below, sequenced in a study of shared clonotypes between healthy human individuals. Method: immunoSEQ multiplex PCR; TCRdb's copy keeps in-frame clones and lacks some. The sample yields approximately 1.5 million clones, 98% seen once. The material sequenced was naive CD4+ T cells sorted from blood. As to subset: CD45RA+ positively selected. The receptors stem from a man younger than 40 in good health.

The chain employs TRBV9 and TRBJ1-4; TRBD1 is a possible D gene (5 bases). V lost 0 bases and J lost 3, with 9 bases in between. The CDR3 loop spans 15 amino acids. Germline CDR1 reads SGDLS; CDR2 reads YYNGEE. CDR3 loop: CASSVEGRPNEKLFF. In DNA, the CDR3 is TGTGCCAGCAGCGTAGAGGGACGGCCTAATGAAAAACTGTTTTTT.

The V and J genes are TRBV4-2 and TRBJ2-1; TRBD2 matches 8 bases. CDR1 LGHNA and CDR2 YNFKEQ come from the germline V gene. The V gene end was trimmed by 5 bases and the J gene end by 0 bases; junction bases not matched to a gene: 6. The CDR3 consists of 16 residues. For the CDR3, the DNA is TGTGCCAGCAGCTTCCCCGGGACTAGCTCCTACAATGAGCAGTTCTTC. Translation: CASSFPGTSSYNEQFF.

This chain connects TRBV28 to TRBJ2-1, with D possibly matching TRBD2 (5 bases). In germline, CDR1 is MDHEN, CDR2 SYDVKM. V lost 3 bases to trimming and J lost 7 bases, with 16 bases between them. The CDR3 contains 15 residues. CDR3 loop: CASSFKPSIANEQFF. CDR3 DNA: TGTGCCAGCAGTTTTAAACCGAGCATAGCGAATGAGCAGTTCTTC.

V and J are TRBV19 and TRBJ2-1; D unresolved. The CDR3 sequence is 16 residues long. Germline V gene sequence: CDR1 LNHDA, CDR2 SQIVND (reference sequence). Deletions cut 7 bases from V and 0 bases from J, with 16 bases between. In nucleotides, the CDR3 is TGTGCCAGTAAGGTATCTCGGGCCAACTCCTACAATGAGCAGTTCTTC. Protein sequence: CASKVSRANSYNEQFF. Drawing the rest from reference TRBV19 and TRBJ2-1, the complete variable domain is DGGITQSPKYLFRKEGQNVTLSCEQNLNHDAMYWYRQDPGQGLRLIYYSQIVNDFQKGDIAEGYSVSREKKESFPLTVTSAQKNPTAFYLCASKVSRANSYNEQFFGPGTRLTVL.

This chain connects TRBV5-1 to TRBJ2-7, with TRBD1 matching 7 bases. Germline-derived CDR1 and CDR2 are SGHRS and YFSETQ. The CDR3 sequence is 15 residues long. Unmatched junction bases numbered 7, after V lost 4 bases and J lost 0 bases. The CDR3 bases are TGCGCCAGCAGCACACAGGGGTCTGGCTCCTACGAGCAGTACTTC. Translation gives CASSTQGSGSYEQYF.

The chain combines TRBV7-8 with TRBJ2-3; D is undetermined. Trimming removed 2 bases at V and 2 bases at J, with 11 bases between. The CDR3 is made up of 15 amino acids. Looked up from germline, CDR1 is SGHVS and CDR2 is FQNEAQ. CDR3 nucleotides: TGTGCCAGCAGCTTATCGAGGTGGCACACAGATACGCAGTATTTT. It specifies CASSLSRWHTDTQYF.

The genes are TRBV21-1 and TRBJ1-5. TRBV21-1 is a pseudogene locus. The CDR3 has 14 amino acids. CDR3 in amino acids: CASSYIYSNQPQHF. For the CDR3, the DNA is TGTGCCAGCAGCTACATCTATAGCAATCAGCCCCAGCATTTT.

This clone was recorded once. The chain joins TRBV28 to TRBJ1-5, with D maybe TRBD1 (6 bases). The V end was cut by 8 bases, the J end by 0 bases, with 20 bases between. The CDR3 sequence is 17 residues long. Germline V gene lookup returns CDR1 MDHEN and CDR2 SYDVKM. The CDR3 region is CASRSKDRPYSNQPQHF. CDR3 DNA: TGTGCCAGCCGCTCTAAAGACAGGCCATATAGCAATCAGCCCCAGCATTTT.

The chain has TRBV27 and TRBJ2-3, with 8 positions matching TRBD2. Germline V gene lookup returns CDR1 MNHEY and CDR2 SMNVEV (reference sequence). V shed 6 bases and J 0 bases; nucleotides not matched to a gene: 23. The CDR3 is 21 amino acids. In DNA, the CDR3 is TGTGCCAGCAGGACCCGAGGAGCGGGAGCGATTGTGATGCTAAGCACAGATACGCAGTATTTT. Translated, it gives CASRTRGAGAIVMLSTDTQYF.

The chain uses TRBV4-3 and TRBJ1-1; D unclear. Germline CDR1 and CDR2: LGHNA and YSLEER. Trimming left V 0 bases short and J 1 base short, with 15 bases between. The CDR3 contains 17 residues. In nucleotides, the CDR3 is TGCGCCAGCAGCCAAGATCGGGCAGCGGGGTCGAACACTGAAGCTTTCTTT. It specifies CASSQDRAAGSNTEAFF.

The J gene is TRBJ2-3, the V gene TRBV5-1; 16 bases are shared with TRBD2. The germline V gene has CDR1 SGHRS and CDR2 YFSETQ. Unmatched junction bases numbered 7, after V lost 4 bases and J lost 2 bases. The CDR3 is 18 amino acids. CDR3 nucleotide sequence: TGCGCCAGCAGCCTCGGGACTAGCGGGAGGGCCCTCACAGATACGCAGTATTTT. Its translation is CASSLGTSGRALTDTQYF. Looking up the rest from reference TRBV5-1 and TRBJ2-3 gives the full variable domain: KAGVTQTPRYLIKTRGQQVTLSCSPISGHRSVSWYQQTPGQGLQFLFEYFSETQRNKGNFPGRFSGRQFSNSRSEMNVSTLELGDSALYLCASSLGTSGRALTDTQYFGPGTRLTVL.

Notes on this clone: A read error may account for a junction end that differs from germline. The chain combines TRBV7-7 with TRBJ2-5; D not resolved. Germline CDR1 SSHAT, CDR2 FNYEAQ (reference sequence). The CDR3 spans 14 residues. CDR3 coding DNA: TGTGCTAGCAGCCCCCGACTGGACGGAGAGACCCAGTACTTC. Translating gives CASSPRLDGETQYF.

This chain joins TRBV2 and TRBJ2-3; 8 nucleotides line up with TRBD2. V gave up 8 bases and J gave up 0 bases; unmatched junction bases: 10. The CDR3 spans 16 residues. Germline V gene lookup returns CDR1 SNHLY and CDR2 FYNNEI. The CDR3 nucleotides are TGTGCCAGCCGCTGGCGACTAGCGCAAAGCACAGATACGCAGTATTTT. This translates into CASRWRLAQSTDTQYF.

This chain joins TRBV5-5 and TRBJ2-7; possibly TRBD1 for D (6 bases). The CDR3 sequence is 16 residues long. V lost 0 bases, J lost 2 bases, and 15 bases lay in between. Looked up from germline, CDR1 is SGHKS and CDR2 is YYEKEE (reference sequence). CDR3 region: CASSLVFRDTAYEQYF. In DNA, the CDR3 is TGTGCCAGCAGCTTGGTATTTCGGGACACAGCCTACGAGCAGTACTTC.

The V call is TRBV10-2, the J call TRBJ1-5; possible D gene TRBD1, 6 bases. The CDR3 is made up of 14 amino acids. The V gene lost 4 bases and the J gene lost 5 bases, with 12 bases spanning the gap. CDR1 is WSHSY and CDR2 is SAAADI in the germline V gene. CDR3: CASSVSDSYQPQHF. As DNA, the CDR3 is TGCGCCAGCAGTGTTTCGGACAGCTATCAGCCCCAGCATTTT.

The V call is TRBV10-1, the J call TRBJ1-1, with TRBD1 matching over 8 bases. Germline CDR1 is WNHNN and CDR2 is SYGVQD (reference sequence). CDR3 length equals 16 residues. V shed 5 bases and J 5 bases; nucleotides not matched to a gene: 13. As DNA, the CDR3 is TGCGCCAGCAGTCTCCTCCAGGGGGCAGGGACAACTGAAGCTTTCTTT. Protein: CASSLLQGAGTTEAFF.